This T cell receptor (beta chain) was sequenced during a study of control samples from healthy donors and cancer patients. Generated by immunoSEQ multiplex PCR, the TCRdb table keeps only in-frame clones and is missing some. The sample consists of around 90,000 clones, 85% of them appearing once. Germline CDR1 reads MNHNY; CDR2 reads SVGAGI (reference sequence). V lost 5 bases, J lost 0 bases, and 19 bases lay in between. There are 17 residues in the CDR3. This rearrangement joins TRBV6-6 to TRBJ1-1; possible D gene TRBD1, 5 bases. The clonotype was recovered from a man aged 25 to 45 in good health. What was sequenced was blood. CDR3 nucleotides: TGTGCCAGCAGTCCCGGGACTTCCTTAGAGATGAACACTGAAGCTTTCTTT. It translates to CASSPGTSLEMNTEAFF.